Listed below are T cell receptor beta chains from one sample, sequenced in a study of blood T cells in healthy people across ages. Each CDR3 protein gets one entry after TCRdb re-called the 5' RACE reads with MiXCR. This table holds 800,000 to 1,300,000 distinct CDR3 sequences, approximately 26% found once. This same sample was also part of a study on T cells of mothers and their children.

Sequences were obtained from blood. The receptors come from a girl aged 2-10 years in good health. The CDR3 runs from the conserved cysteine through the conserved F or W. The order of the fields is clone size, D gene, V gene, J gene, CDR3 protein, CDR3 DNA. The D gene is left open where the match is weak. Clone size, where shown, is once, few, many, or a class for clones that have expanded.

>few|TRBD1|TRBV13|TRBJ1-1
CASSLGQGQGLF
TGTGCCAGCAGCTTAGGCCAAGGACAGGGGCTATTT
>few|-|TRBV7-9|TRBJ2-1
CASSLAGTNVHEQFF
TGTGCCAGCAGCTTAGCCGGGACAAATGTCCATGAGCAGTTCTTC
>-|-|TRBV5-1|TRBJ2-5
CASRRGQLQETQYF
TGCGCCAGCAGACGAGGACAGCTTCAAGAGACCCAGTACTTC
>few|-|TRBV11-2|TRBJ2-5
CASSAGSWYF
TGTGCCAGCAGCGCCGGTAGTTGGTACTTC
>-|-|TRBV19|TRBJ1-5
CASRSGAGPQHF
TGTGCCAGTAGGTCCGGGGCGGGACCCCAGCATTTT
>many|-|TRBV6-5|TRBJ1-1
CASSRPGLNTEAFF
TGTGCCAGCAGTCGCCCGGGCCTGAACACTGAAGCTTTCTTT
>-|-|TRBV24-1|TRBJ2-6
CAVRSGANVPTF
TGTGCCGTACGTTCTGGGGCCAACGTCCCGACTTTC
>-|TRBD2|TRBV7-2|TRBJ2-3
CASTRTSGSASTDTQYF
TGTGCCAGCACCAGGACTAGCGGGAGTGCTAGCACAGATACGCAGTATTTT
>few|TRBD2|TRBV15|TRBJ2-5
CATSRDTSGETQYF
TGTGCCACCAGCAGAGATACTAGCGGAGAGACCCAGTACTTC
>-|-|TRBV28|TRBJ2-1
CASCLASYDEQFF
TGTGCCAGTTGTTTAGCTTCCTACGATGAGCAGTTCTTC
>-|TRBD1|TRBV10-2|TRBJ2-3
CASSDGTGINTQYF
TGCGCCAGCAGTGATGGGACAGGGATTAATACGCAGTATTTT
>few|-|TRBV4-3|TRBJ1-2
CASSQDRSGDYTF
TGCGCCAGCAGCCAAGATCGTTCCGGGGACTACACCTTC